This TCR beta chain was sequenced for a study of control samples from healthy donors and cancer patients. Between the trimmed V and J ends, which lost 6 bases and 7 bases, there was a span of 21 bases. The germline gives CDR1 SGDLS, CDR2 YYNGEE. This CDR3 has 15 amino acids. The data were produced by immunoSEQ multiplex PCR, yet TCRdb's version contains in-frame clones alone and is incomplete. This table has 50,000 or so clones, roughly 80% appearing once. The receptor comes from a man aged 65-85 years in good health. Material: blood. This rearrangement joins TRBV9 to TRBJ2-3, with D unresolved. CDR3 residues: CASTRAELPFYTQYF. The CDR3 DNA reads TGTGCCAGCACACGGGCAGAACTACCCTTTTATACGCAGTATTTT.